The entry below describes one T cell receptor beta chain. The data stem from a study of blood T cell repertoires in COVID-19. The wider study: The United States, Italy and Spain supplied acute and convalescent COVID-19 samples.

Germline CDR1 is PRHDT and CDR2 is FYEKMQ (reference sequence). There are 16 residues in the CDR3. The V gene lost 2 bases and the J gene lost 0 bases, with 14 bases spanning the gap. Measured with immunoSEQ multiplex PCR; TCRdb has only the in-frame clones, and not every one. The data show some 120,000 clones, 85% seen once. This chain connects TRBV13 to TRBJ2-7, with D tentatively TRBD2 (5 bases). The sample taken for sequencing was peripheral blood. The sequence derives from a human donor in a cohort sampled during active COVID-19. The chain's CDR3 is CASSLLGSASSYEQYV. CDR3 coding DNA: TGTGCCAGCAGCTTATTGGGTAGCGCGAGCTCCTACGAGCAGTACGTC.